This TCR beta chain was retrieved from a study of T-cell memory formation after mild COVID-19. About this clonotype itself: Antigen unknown.

One entry per CDR3 protein, called by TCRdb with MiXCR from the 5' RACE reads. The table includes around 340,000 distinct CDR3 sequences, 13% to 15% detected once. General study points: Researchers found some responding clones in pre-infection memory, a sign that cross-reactive memory joined.

This clonotype was obtained from a man aged 18 to 30 who had mild COVID-19 (a few samples of this study predate the infection). Cell type and time point are not known. The sequenced sample consisted of PBMCs or a T cell subset sorted from them (not recorded which).

CDR3 loop: CASRYLGDHEQYF. In DNA form, the CDR3 reads TGCGCCAGCAGGTACCTAGGAGACCACGAGCAGTACTTC. The chain links TRBV5-1 to TRBJ2-7; no clear D. The CDR3 runs to 13 residues. V was trimmed by 5 bases and J by 5 bases, leaving 14 bases between them. Germline CDR1 and CDR2: SGHRS and YFSETQ.